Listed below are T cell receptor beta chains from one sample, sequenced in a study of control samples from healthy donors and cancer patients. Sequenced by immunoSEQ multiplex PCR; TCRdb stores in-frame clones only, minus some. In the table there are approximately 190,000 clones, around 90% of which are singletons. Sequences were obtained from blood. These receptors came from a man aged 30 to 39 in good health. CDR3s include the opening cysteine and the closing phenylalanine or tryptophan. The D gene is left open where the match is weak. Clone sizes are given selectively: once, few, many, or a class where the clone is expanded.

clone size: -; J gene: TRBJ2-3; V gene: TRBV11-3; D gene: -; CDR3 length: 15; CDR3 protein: CASSLEGAEADTQYF; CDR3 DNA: TGTGCCAGCAGCTTAGAGGGGGCCGAAGCAGATACGCAGTATTTT
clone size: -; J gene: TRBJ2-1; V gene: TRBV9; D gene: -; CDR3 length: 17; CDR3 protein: CASSESTEYLGRDEQFF; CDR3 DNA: TGTGCCAGCAGTGAGAGCACAGAATACCTAGGTCGCGATGAGCAGTTCTTC
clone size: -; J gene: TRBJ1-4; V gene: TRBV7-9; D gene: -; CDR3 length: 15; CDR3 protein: CASSENAGPNEKLFF; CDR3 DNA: TGTGCCAGCAGCGAAAACGCGGGGCCGAATGAAAAACTGTTTTTT
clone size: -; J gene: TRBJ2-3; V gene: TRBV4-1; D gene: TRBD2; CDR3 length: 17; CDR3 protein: CASSQTLAGGPADTQYF; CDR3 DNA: TGCGCCAGCAGCCAGACGTTAGCGGGGGGGCCTGCAGATACGCAGTATTTT
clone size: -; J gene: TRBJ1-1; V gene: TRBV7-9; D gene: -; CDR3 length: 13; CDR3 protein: CASSLIRDTEAFF; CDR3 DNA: TGTGCCAGCAGCTTAATCAGGGACACTGAAGCTTTCTTT
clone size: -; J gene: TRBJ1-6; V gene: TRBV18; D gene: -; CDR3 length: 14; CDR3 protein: CASSPSGGNSPLHF; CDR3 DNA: TGTGCCAGCTCACCTTCCGGGGGGAATTCACCCCTCCACTTT
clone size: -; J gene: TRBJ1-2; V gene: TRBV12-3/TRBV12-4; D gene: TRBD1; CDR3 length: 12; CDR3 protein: CASSSTGGGYTF; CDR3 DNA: TGTGCCAGCAGTTCGACAGGGGGTGGCTACACCTTC
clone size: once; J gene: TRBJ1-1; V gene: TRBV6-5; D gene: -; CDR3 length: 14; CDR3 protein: CASSYAGGNTEAFF; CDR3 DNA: TGTGCCAGCAGTTACGCGGGGGGGAACACTGAAGCTTTCTTT
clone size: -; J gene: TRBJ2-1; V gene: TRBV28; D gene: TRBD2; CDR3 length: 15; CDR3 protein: CASSKGLARYNEQFF; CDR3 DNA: TGTGCCAGCAGTAAAGGACTAGCCAGATACAATGAGCAGTTCTTC
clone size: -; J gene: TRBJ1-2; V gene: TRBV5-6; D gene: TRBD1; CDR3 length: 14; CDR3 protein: CASSPGTGGSGYTF; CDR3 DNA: TGTGCCAGCAGTCCCGGGACAGGGGGGAGTGGCTACACCTTC
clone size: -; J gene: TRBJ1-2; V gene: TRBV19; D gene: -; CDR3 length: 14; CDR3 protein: CASSIDHTVTGYTF; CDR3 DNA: TGTGCCAGTAGTATAGATCACACGGTTACTGGCTACACCTTC
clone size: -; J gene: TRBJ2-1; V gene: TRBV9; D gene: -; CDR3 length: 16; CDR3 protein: CASGLLGAGEYNEQFF; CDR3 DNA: TGTGCCAGCGGACTCCTAGGGGCAGGGGAGTACAATGAGCAGTTCTTC
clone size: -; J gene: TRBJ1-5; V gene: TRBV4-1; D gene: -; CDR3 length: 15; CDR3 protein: CASSQRQASNQPQHF; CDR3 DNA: TGCGCCAGCAGCCAACGACAGGCTAGCAATCAGCCCCAGCATTTT
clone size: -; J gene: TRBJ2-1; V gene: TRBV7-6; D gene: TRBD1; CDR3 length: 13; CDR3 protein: CASSRDRYNEQFF; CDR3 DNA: TGTGCCAGCAGCCGGGACAGATACAATGAGCAGTTCTTC
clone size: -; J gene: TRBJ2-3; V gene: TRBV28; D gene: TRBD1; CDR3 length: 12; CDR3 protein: CASSTQGAQEYF; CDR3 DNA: TGTGCCAGCAGTACACAGGGGGCGCAGGAGTATTTT
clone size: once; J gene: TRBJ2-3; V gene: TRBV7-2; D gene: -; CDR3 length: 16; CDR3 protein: CASSLDGGLSVDTQYF; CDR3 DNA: TGTGCCAGCAGCTTAGATGGGGGGCTGTCTGTGGATACGCAGTATTTT
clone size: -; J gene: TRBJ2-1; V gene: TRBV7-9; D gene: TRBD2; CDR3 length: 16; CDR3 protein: CASSLDYSGGYNEQFF; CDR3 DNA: TGTGCCAGCAGCTTAGATTATAGCGGGGGGTACAATGAGCAGTTCTTC
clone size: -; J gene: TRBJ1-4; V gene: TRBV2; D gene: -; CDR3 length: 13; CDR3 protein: CASSGTEGEKLFF; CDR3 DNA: TGTGCCAGCAGTGGAACGGAGGGTGAAAAACTGTTTTTT
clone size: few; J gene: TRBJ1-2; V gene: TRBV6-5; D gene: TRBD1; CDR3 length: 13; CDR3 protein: CASSDTGGFGYTF; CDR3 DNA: TGTGCCAGCAGCGACACAGGGGGATTTGGCTACACCTTC
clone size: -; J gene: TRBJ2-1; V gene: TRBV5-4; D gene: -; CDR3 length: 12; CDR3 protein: CASSLNARSQFF; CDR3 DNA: TGTGCCAGCAGCTTGAATGCTCGATCGCAGTTCTTC
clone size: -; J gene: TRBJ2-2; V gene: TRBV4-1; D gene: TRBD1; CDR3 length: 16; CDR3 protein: CASSQGDRGQVGELFF; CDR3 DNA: TGCGCCAGCAGCCAAGGGGACAGGGGGCAGGTCGGGGAGCTGTTTTTT
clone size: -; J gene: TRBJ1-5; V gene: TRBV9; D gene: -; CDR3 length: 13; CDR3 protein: CASSLNPDQPQHF; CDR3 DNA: TGTGCCAGCAGCCTGAACCCTGATCAGCCCCAGCATTTT
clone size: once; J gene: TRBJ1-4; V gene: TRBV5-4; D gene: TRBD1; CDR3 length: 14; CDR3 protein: CASSLDRGGEKLFF; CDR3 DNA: TGTGCCAGCAGCTTGGACAGGGGGGGTGAAAAACTGTTTTTT
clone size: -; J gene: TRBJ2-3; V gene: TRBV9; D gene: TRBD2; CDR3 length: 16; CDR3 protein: CASSSSGGASADTQYF; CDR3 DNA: TGTGCCAGCAGCTCTAGCGGGGGGGCCTCGGCAGATACGCAGTATTTT
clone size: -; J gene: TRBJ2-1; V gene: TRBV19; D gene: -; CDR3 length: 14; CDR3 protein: CASSAQTFNNEQFF; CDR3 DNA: TGTGCCAGTAGTGCGCAGACATTTAACAATGAGCAGTTCTTC
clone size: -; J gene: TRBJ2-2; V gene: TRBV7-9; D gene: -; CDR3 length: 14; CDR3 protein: CASSTGVYTGELFF; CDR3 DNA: TGTGCCAGCAGCACGGGGGTGTACACCGGGGAGCTGTTTTTT
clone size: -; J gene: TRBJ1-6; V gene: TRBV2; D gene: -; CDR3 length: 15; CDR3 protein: CASSEGPQYNSPLHF; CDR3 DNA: TGTGCCAGCAGTGAAGGACCTCAGTATAATTCACCCCTCCACTTT
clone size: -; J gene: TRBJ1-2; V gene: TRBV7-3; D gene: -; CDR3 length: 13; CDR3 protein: CASSAGLDYGYTF; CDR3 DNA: TGTGCCAGCAGCGCGGGACTGGACTATGGCTACACCTTC
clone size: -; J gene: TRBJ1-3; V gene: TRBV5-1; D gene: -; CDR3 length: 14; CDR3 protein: CASSPDGAGNTIYF; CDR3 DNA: TGCGCCAGCAGCCCGGACGGGGCAGGAAACACCATATATTTT
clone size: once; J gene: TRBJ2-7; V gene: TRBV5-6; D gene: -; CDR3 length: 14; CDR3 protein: CASSLVVSSYEQYF; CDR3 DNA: TGTGCCAGCAGCTTGGTCGTCAGCTCCTACGAGCAGTACTTC
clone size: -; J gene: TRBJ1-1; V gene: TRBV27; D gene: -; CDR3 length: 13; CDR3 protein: CASSRQENTEAFF; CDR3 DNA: TGTGCCAGCAGTAGACAGGAGAACACTGAAGCTTTCTTT
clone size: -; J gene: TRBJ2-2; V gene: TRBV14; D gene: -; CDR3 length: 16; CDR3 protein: CASSQLASLNTGELFF; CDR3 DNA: TGTGCCAGCAGCCAATTGGCCAGCCTGAACACCGGGGAGCTGTTTTTT
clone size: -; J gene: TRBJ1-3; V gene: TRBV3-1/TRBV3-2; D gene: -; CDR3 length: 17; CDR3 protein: CASSQEGLGPSGNTIYF; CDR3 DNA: TGTGCCAGCAGCCAAGAGGGTCTGGGCCCCTCTGGAAACACCATATATTTT
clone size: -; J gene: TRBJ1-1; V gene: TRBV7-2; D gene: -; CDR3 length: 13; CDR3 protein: CASSLVGASEAFF; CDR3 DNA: TGTGCCAGCAGCTTAGTCGGGGCTAGTGAAGCTTTCTTT
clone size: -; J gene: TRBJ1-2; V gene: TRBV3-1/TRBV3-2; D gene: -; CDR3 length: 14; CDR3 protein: CASSQVGDPYGYTF; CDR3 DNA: TGTGCCAGCAGCCAAGTTGGAGATCCCTATGGCTACACCTTC
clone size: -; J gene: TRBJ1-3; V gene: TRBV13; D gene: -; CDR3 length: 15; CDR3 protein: CASSLEGPTGNTIYF; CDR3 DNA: TGTGCCAGCAGCTTAGAAGGGCCAACTGGAAACACCATATATTTT
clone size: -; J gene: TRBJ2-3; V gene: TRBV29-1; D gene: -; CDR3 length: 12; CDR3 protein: CSLRQLGDTQYF; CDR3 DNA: TGCAGTTTGAGACAGTTGGGGGATACGCAGTATTTT
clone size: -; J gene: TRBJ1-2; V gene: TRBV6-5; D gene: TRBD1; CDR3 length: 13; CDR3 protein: CASTRQGGNGYTF; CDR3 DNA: TGTGCCAGCACCCGACAGGGGGGCAATGGCTACACCTTC
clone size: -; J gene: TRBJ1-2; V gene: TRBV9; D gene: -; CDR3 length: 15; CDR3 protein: CASSDVQGYNYGYTF; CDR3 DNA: TGTGCCAGCAGCGACGTACAGGGATATAACTATGGCTACACCTTC